This T cell receptor (beta chain) originates from a study of blood T cell repertoires in COVID-19. The germline CDR1 and CDR2 sequences are MNHEY and SVGAGI. CDR3 length: 13 amino acids. V was cut by 4 bases and J by 1 base, with 7 bases left in between. Some clones are missing from TCRdb's copy, which holds only in-frame ones; the method was immunoSEQ multiplex PCR. Among roughly 280,000 clones listed, approximately 87% were seen once. V and J are TRBV6-5 and TRBJ1-1; D is ambiguous. Sequenced material: peripheral blood. The source of this sequence is a man in his 60s who had recovered from COVID-19. As DNA, the CDR3 is TGTGCCAGCAGTTCTCGACAGAACACTGAAGCTTTCTTT. The encoded protein is CASSSRQNTEAFF.